These 30 T cell receptor beta chains were sequenced from one sample in a study of T cell responses to AZD1222 COVID-19 vaccine. Using immunoSEQ multiplex PCR, the repertoire was profiled, and TCRdb retains in-frame clones only, with some absent. The sample yields more than 100,000 clones, 85% to 95% seen once. Sample: peripheral blood, taken on day 0 of AZD1222 vaccination. These receptors were obtained from an adult in good health.

The rearrangement joins TRBV9 to TRBJ1-4; 9 positions match TRBD1. This CDR3 contains 16 residues. Germline CDR1 reads SGDLS; CDR2 reads YYNGEE. J was trimmed by 8 bases and V by 8 bases; bases with no gene match: 16. The CDR3 loop reads CARVGQGSIVSEKLFF. The CDR3 DNA reads TGTGCCAGGGTGGGACAGGGAAGTATCGTCTCCGAAAAACTGTTTTTT.

Concerning this clone itself: The same CDR3 arises from other DNA sequences in this sample as well. The chain has TRBV6-5 and TRBJ1-1; D call uncertain. Trimming shortened V by 0 bases and J by 1 base, and 3 bases separated the two germline ends. This CDR3 is built from 13 residues. Germline values: CDR1 MNHEY, CDR2 SVGAGI. The CDR3 sequence is CASSYSANTEAFF. The CDR3 nucleotides are TGTGCCAGCAGTTACTCGGCGAACACTGAAGCTTTCTTT.

The rearrangement links TRBV5-6 to TRBJ2-3, with D possibly being TRBD1 or TRBD2 (5 bases each). The CDR3 has 14 residues. CDR1 is SGHDT, CDR2 YYEEEE, per germline. V was clipped by 0 bases and J by 4 bases, with 9 bases between them. CDR3 region: CASSLDGAADTQYF. The DNA of the CDR3 is TGTGCCAGCAGCTTGGACGGGGCCGCAGATACGCAGTATTTT. Full variable domain (remainder filled in from reference TRBV5-6 and TRBJ2-3): DAGVTQSPTHLIKTRGQQVTLRCSPKSGHDTVSWYQQALGQGPQFIFQYYEEEERQRGNFPDRFSGHQFPNYSSELNVNALLLGDSALYLCASSLDGAADTQYFGPGTRLTVL.

This clone was recorded once. The chain combines TRBV7-2 with TRBJ1-2; D gene ambiguous. Trimming took 1 base from V and 7 from J, leaving 13 bases between them. The length of the CDR3 is 14 residues. CDR1 and CDR2 (germline): SGHTA, FQGNSA. The CDR3 loop is CASSLDQDSSGYTF. The CDR3 nucleotides read TGTGCCAGCAGCTTAGACCAGGATTCAAGTGGCTACACCTTC.

The chain couples TRBV6-5 to TRBJ1-1; tentatively, D is TRBD1 (6 bases). The CDR3 is made up of 14 amino acids. Germline assignment: CDR1 MNHEY and CDR2 SVGAGI. V gave up 5 bases and J gave up 4 bases, with 14 bases separating them. In DNA form, the CDR3 reads TGTGCCAGCAGTAGGGGGGGAGGGAGCACTGAAGCTTTCTTT. As protein: CASSRGGGSTEAFF.

The V and J genes are TRBV5-1 and TRBJ2-1, with 9 bases that match TRBD2. The junction had 27 bases not matched to a gene; V was cut back by 4 bases and J by 7 bases. CDR3 size: 21 residues. Germline CDR1 and CDR2: SGHRS and YFSETQ. The CDR3 here is CASSPFGGEGGRAVSRNEQFF. The CDR3 DNA reads as TGCGCCAGCAGCCCCTTTGGGGGAGAGGGCGGGAGGGCCGTCAGTAGGAATGAGCAGTTCTTC. Full variable domain (rest looked up from reference TRBV5-1 and TRBJ2-1): KAGVTQTPRYLIKTRGQQVTLSCSPISGHRSVSWYQQTPGQGLQFLFEYFSETQRNKGNFPGRFSGRQFSNSRSEMNVSTLELGDSALYLCASSPFGGEGGRAVSRNEQFFGPGTRLTVL.

This clone was seen just once. The chain has TRBV7-3 and TRBJ2-2; perhaps D is TRBD1 or TRBD2 (6 bases each). The CDR3 is made up of 14 amino acids. Germline CDR1 reads SGHTA; CDR2 reads FQGTGA. V lost 7 bases and J 4 bases, leaving 13 bases between the germline ends. As DNA, the CDR3 is TGTGCCAGCACCTACGGGGGCCCCACCGGGGAGCTGTTTTTT. This translates into CASTYGGPTGELFF.

V is TRBV7-9 and J is TRBJ1-4; D is ambiguous. CDR3 size: 13 residues. Germline lookup yields CDR1 SEHNR and CDR2 FQNEAQ (reference sequence). V was pared by 5 bases and J by 7 bases, with 11 bases between. The CDR3 loop is CASSRGRGEKLFF. The DNA of the CDR3 is TGTGCCAGCAGCCGAGGTAGAGGTGAAAAACTGTTTTTT.

The chain recombines TRBV4-3 with TRBJ2-3, with TRBD2 matching over 8 bases. V was pared by 0 bases and J by 1 base, with 3 bases of the junction left unmatched. The length of the CDR3 is 16 residues. CDR1 LGHNA and CDR2 YSLEER come from the germline V gene. CDR3 amino acids: CASSQDRAGGTDTQYF. The CDR3 region has the DNA TGCGCCAGCAGCCAAGATCGAGCGGGAGGCACAGATACGCAGTATTTT.

The chain has TRBV5-6 and TRBJ2-7; D is possibly TRBD1 or TRBD2 (5 bases each). V was clipped by 4 bases and J by 5 bases, with 25 bases between them. This CDR3 region has 17 residues. Germline-derived CDR1 and CDR2 are SGHDT and YYEEEE. CDR3 DNA sequence: TGTGCCAGCAGCATCCGGGGTTGGGGGACGCCGTCCCACGAGCAGTACTTC. Its protein is CASSIRGWGTPSHEQYF.

The rearrangement uses TRBV10-2 and TRBJ1-1, with TRBD1 identical over 7 bases. The germline CDR1 and CDR2 sequences are WSHSY and SAAADI. The V gene end was trimmed by 10 bases and the J gene end by 5 bases; junction bases not matched to a gene: 7. CDR3 length equals 12 residues. The CDR3 is CATRGLDTEAFF. CDR3 nucleotide sequence: TGCGCCACCAGGGGGTTAGATACTGAAGCTTTCTTT.

V is TRBV5-1 and J is TRBJ2-3; tentative D call: TRBD2 (7 bases). Deletions cut 5 bases from V and 6 bases from J, with 16 bases between. Per germline, CDR1 SGHRS and CDR2 YFSETQ. CDR3 length equals 14 residues. CDR3 residues: CASSGGGAGDTQYF. The CDR3, as DNA: TGCGCCAGCAGTGGCGGGGGCGCCGGGGATACGCAGTATTTT.

This rearrangement joins TRBV27 to TRBJ1-4; no definite D call. V was pared by 5 bases and J by 4 bases, with 14 bases between. There are 15 residues in the CDR3. CDR1 and CDR2 (germline): MNHEY, SMNVEV (reference sequence). The CDR3 loop is CASSLSWIDNEKLFF. The DNA of the CDR3 is TGTGCCAGCAGTCTCAGCTGGATCGATAATGAAAAACTGTTTTTT.

This chain connects TRBV5-4 to TRBJ1-2; 8 bases are shared with TRBD1. The CDR3 runs to 14 residues. The junction had 13 bases not matched to a gene; V was cut back by 5 bases and J by 10 bases. Per the germline V gene, CDR1 is SGHNT and CDR2 is YYREEE (reference sequence). DNA of the CDR3: TGTGCCAGCAGTCTCCCCGCAGGGGGCAATGTCTACACCTTC. Translated, it gives CASSLPAGGNVYTF.

This chain joins TRBV18 and TRBJ2-4, with 7 bases identical to TRBD1. Germline-derived CDR1 and CDR2 are KGHSH and LQKENI. CDR3 length: 14 residues. V trimming: 3 bases; J trimming: 6 bases; junction bases outside the gene matches: 5. The DNA for the CDR3 is TGTGCCAGCTCACCCACGGGACAGCGAAACATTCAGTACTTC. The encoded protein is CASSPTGQRNIQYF.

This chain joins TRBV7-9 and TRBJ1-4; D is unresolved. This CDR3 has 14 residues. V lost 5 bases and J 3 bases, leaving 10 bases between the germline ends. The germline CDR1 and CDR2 sequences are SEHNR and FQNEAQ (reference sequence). This chain's CDR3 is CASSPGSANEKLFF. The CDR3 nucleotides are TGTGCCAGCAGCCCCGGTTCAGCTAATGAAAAACTGTTTTTT.

CDR3 nucleotide sequence: TGCAGCGCCCCCTTAGAAGGGGCTGGATATGGCTACACCTTC. This translates into CSAPLEGAGYGYTF. The chain employs TRBV29-1 and TRBJ1-2, with a possible D match to TRBD1 (5 bases). The CDR3 is 14 residues long. CDR1 is SQVTM and CDR2 is ANQGSEA in the germline V gene. The V end was cut by 7 bases, the J end by 5 bases, with 20 bases between.

V usage is TRBV5-1 and J usage is TRBJ2-2; D gene uncertain. Trimming pared 0 bases from V and 1 base from J, leaving 4 bases between. From germline, CDR1 is SGHRS and CDR2 YFSETQ. The CDR3 runs 14 residues. CDR3 region: CASSLGQNTGELFF. CDR3 bases: TGCGCCAGCAGCTTGGGACAGAACACCGGGGAGCTGTTTTTT.

The chain has TRBV4-1 and TRBJ1-5; 10 positions agree with TRBD1. Germline V lookup: CDR1 MGHRA, CDR2 YSYEKL. With 1 base clipped from V and 6 bases from J, the junction kept 6 bases outside the gene matches. The CDR3 totals 16 residues. This chain's CDR3 is CASSQATGDRGQPQHF. In nucleotides, the CDR3 is TGCGCCAGCAGCCAAGCTACGGGGGACAGGGGTCAGCCCCAGCATTTT.

The count of this clone is one. V is TRBV7-8 and J is TRBJ1-2; 7 nucleotides align to TRBD1. CDR1 SGHVS and CDR2 FQNEAQ come from the germline V gene. The ends lost 4 bases at V and 5 bases at J; junction bases unmatched: 7. The CDR3 spans 14 residues. CDR3 bases: TGTGCCAGCAGCTCTGGGACAGCTTATTATGGCTACACCTTC. Residues: CASSSGTAYYGYTF.

The chain has TRBV7-9 and TRBJ1-6; D may be TRBD1 (5 bases). Germline assignment: CDR1 SEHNR and CDR2 FQNEAQ (reference sequence). V was shortened by 9 bases and J by 2 bases, with 11 bases between the two germline ends. The length of the CDR3 is 14 residues. CDR3 residues: CASAGPTYNSPLHF. CDR3 sequence (DNA): TGTGCCAGTGCGGGACCAACCTATAATTCACCCCTCCACTTT.

The chain combines TRBV6-5 with TRBJ2-7; D remains ambiguous. The CDR3 runs to 11 residues. Germline assignment: CDR1 MNHEY and CDR2 SVGAGI. Trimming stripped 8 bases from V and 7 bases from J, with 12 bases between. The CDR3 loop is CASGLFGEQYF. DNA for the CDR3: TGTGCCAGCGGTTTGTTTGGTGAGCAGTACTTC.

This chain uses TRBV28 with TRBJ1-1, with a weak D call TRBD1 (5 bases). Per germline, CDR1 MDHEN and CDR2 SYDVKM. Trimming removed 8 bases at V and 5 bases at J, with 12 bases between. The CDR3 runs to 12 residues. This CDR3 is CASVGLTTEAFF. In DNA, the CDR3 is TGTGCCAGCGTGGGACTAACGACTGAAGCTTTCTTT.

V and J are TRBV28 and TRBJ2-7, with 9 bases aligning to TRBD1. CDR1 and CDR2 (germline): MDHEN, SYDVKM. CDR3 length equals 14 residues. J gave up 4 bases and V 6 bases, and 7 bases lay outside the gene matches. CDR3 DNA: TGTGCCAGCAGACCCCGGGACAGGGTTTACGAGCAGTACGTC. Amino acid sequence: CASRPRDRVYEQYV.

V and J are TRBV7-8 and TRBJ1-5, with D tentatively TRBD1 (6 bases). The CDR3 sequence is 15 residues long. Germline CDR1 reads SGHVS; CDR2 reads FQNEAQ. Trimming took 3 bases from V and 4 from J, leaving 13 bases between them. The CDR3 region has the DNA TGTGCCAGCAGCTTTTCCGGACAGAATAATCAGCCCCAGCATTTT. It specifies CASSFSGQNNQPQHF.

V gene TRBV30 combines with J gene TRBJ2-3; 14 bases agree with TRBD2. The CDR3 consists of 16 residues. Losses at the gene ends were 7 bases for V and 1 base for J; bases not matched to a gene: 7. Looked up from germline, CDR1 is GTSNPN and CDR2 is SVGIG (reference sequence). The CDR3 is CALRLAGGPGTDTQYF. For the CDR3, the DNA is TGTGCCTTAAGACTAGCGGGGGGGCCCGGCACAGATACGCAGTATTTT. The entire variable domain, with the rest obtained from reference TRBV30 and TRBJ2-3, is as follows: SQTIHQWPATLVQPVGSPLSLECTVEGTSNPNLYWYRQAAGRGLQLLFYSVGIGQISSEVPQNLSASRPQDRQFILSSKKLLLSDSGFYLCALRLAGGPGTDTQYFGPGTRLTVL.

The chain couples TRBV29-1 to TRBJ2-3; the D call may be TRBD1 or TRBD2 (6 bases each). Germline loops: CDR1 SQVTM, CDR2 ANQGSEA. Trimming took off 5 bases at V and 3 bases at J, with 15 bases between the two ends. This CDR3 has 14 residues. The CDR3: CSVLRGVPTDTQYF. The CDR3 coding sequence is TGCAGCGTTTTAAGGGGGGTCCCTACAGATACGCAGTATTTT.

The J gene is TRBJ2-2, the V gene TRBV5-8, with no clear D. CDR1 SGHTS and CDR2 YDEGEE come from the germline V gene. The CDR3 has 14 amino acids. Trimming took off 0 bases at V and 2 bases at J, with 5 bases between the two ends. The CDR3 reads CASSLVGNTGELFF. As DNA, the CDR3 is TGTGCCAGCAGCTTGGTGGGAAACACCGGGGAGCTGTTTTTT.

CDR3 in amino acids: CASSLGNSYNEQFF. The CDR3 nucleotides read TGCGCCAGCAGCTTAGGTAATTCCTACAATGAGCAGTTCTTC. The chain employs TRBV5-1 and TRBJ2-1; D remains ambiguous. V shed 2 bases and J shed 1 base, with 7 bases lying between them. This CDR3 spans 14 amino acids. Germline loops: CDR1 SGHRS, CDR2 YFSETQ.

This CDR3 is CASSPGGLNTGELFF. The CDR3 DNA reads as TGTGCCAGCTCCCCCGGGGGATTGAACACCGGGGAGCTGTTTTTT. The V call is TRBV5-5, the J call TRBJ2-2; D might be TRBD2 (6 bases). Germline CDR1 is SGHKS and CDR2 is YYEKEE (reference sequence). The length of the CDR3 is 15 residues. The ends were cut back, 7 bases at V and 1 base at J, with 14 bases in the middle.